One T cell receptor (beta chain) is described in this entry. After removal of 4 bases from V and 2 bases from J, the junction contained 5 bases not matched to a gene. The CDR3 runs 15 residues. The germline gives CDR1 KGHSH, CDR2 LQKENI. This entry comes from a study of spatial heterogeneity in lung cancer. Turning to the study itself: Fewer alpha-chain than beta-chain sequences were consistently detected. Mean representation of each unique TCR and UMI combination in the raw reads exceeded eight occurrences.

TCR cDNA molecules each had a unique molecular identifier. TCRdb recomputed calls from the 5' RACE reads with MiXCR, one row per CDR3 protein. The repertoire consists of tens of thousands of distinct CDR3 sequences, with approximately 12% occurring once and the leading ten covering approximately 39%. Time point noted: sample taken at primary tumor resection. Frozen PBMC, nontumor lung or tumor provided whole RNA, which was sequenced unsorted. The donor group consisted of over 60 patients who had untreated, early-stage non-small cell lung cancer. The sequence was collected from a male donor with early-stage non-small cell lung cancer. V usage is TRBV18 and J usage is TRBJ2-3, with 8 bases lining up with TRBD1. Sample: PBMCs, taken at surgery. DNA of the CDR3: TGTGCCAGCTCACTGGACAGGGCCTCCACAGATACGCAGTATTTT. Its protein is CASSLDRASTDTQYF.